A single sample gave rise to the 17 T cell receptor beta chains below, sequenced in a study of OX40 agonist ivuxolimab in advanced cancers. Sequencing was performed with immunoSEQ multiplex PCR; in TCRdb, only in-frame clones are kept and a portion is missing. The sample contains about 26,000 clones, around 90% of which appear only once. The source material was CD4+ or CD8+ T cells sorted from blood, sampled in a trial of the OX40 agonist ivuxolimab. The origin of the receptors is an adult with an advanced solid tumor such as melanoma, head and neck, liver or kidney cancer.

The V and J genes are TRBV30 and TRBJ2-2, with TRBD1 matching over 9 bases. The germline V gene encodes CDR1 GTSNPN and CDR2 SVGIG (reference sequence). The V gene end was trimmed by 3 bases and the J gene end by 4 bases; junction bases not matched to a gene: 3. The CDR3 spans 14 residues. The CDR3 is CAWSGQGSTGELFF. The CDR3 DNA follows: TGTGCCTGGAGCGGACAGGGGAGCACCGGGGAGCTGTTTTTT.

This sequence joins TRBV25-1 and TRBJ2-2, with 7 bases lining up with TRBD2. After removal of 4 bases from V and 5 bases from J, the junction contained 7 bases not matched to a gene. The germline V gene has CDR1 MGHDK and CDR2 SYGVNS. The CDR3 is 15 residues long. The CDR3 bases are TGTGCCAGCAGTGTTGGTAGGCGGGGGACCGGGGAGCTGTTTTTT. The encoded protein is CASSVGRRGTGELFF.

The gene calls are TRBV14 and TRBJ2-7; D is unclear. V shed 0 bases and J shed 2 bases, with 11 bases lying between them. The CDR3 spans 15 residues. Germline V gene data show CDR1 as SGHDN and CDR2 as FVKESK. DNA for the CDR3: TGTGCCAGCAGCCAAGAGATGGGGTTCCCCTACGAGCAGTACTTC. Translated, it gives CASSQEMGFPYEQYF. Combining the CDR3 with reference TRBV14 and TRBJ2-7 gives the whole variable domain EAGVTQFPSHSVIEKGQTVTLRCDPISGHDNLYWYRRVMGKEIKFLLHFVKESKQDESGMPNNRFLAERTGGTYSTLKVQPAELEDSGVYFCASSQEMGFPYEQYFGPGTRLTVT.

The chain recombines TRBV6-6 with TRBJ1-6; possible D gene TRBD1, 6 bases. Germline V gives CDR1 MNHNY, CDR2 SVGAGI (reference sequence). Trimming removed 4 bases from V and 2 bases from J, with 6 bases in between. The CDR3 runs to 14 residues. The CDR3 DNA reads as TGTGCCAGCAGTTCAGGGGCCTATAATTCACCCCTCCACTTT. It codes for CASSSGAYNSPLHF.

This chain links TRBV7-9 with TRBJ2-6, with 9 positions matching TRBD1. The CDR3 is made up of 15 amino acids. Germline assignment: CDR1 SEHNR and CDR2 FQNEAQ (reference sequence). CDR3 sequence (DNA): TGTGCAGCAGGGACAGGGTATCGTGGGGCCAACGTCCTGACTTTC. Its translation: CAAGTGYRGANVLTF.

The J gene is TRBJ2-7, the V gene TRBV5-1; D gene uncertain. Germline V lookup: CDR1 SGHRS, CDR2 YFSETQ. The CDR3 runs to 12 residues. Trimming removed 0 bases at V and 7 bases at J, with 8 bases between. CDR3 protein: CASSLGFGEQYF. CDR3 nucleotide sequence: TGCGCCAGCAGCTTGGGGTTTGGGGAGCAGTACTTC.

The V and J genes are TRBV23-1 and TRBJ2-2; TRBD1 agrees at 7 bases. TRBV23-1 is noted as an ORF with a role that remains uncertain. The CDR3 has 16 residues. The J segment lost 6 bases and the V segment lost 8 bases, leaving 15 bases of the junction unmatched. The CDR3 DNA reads TGCGCCAGCCCCCAGGGGGTCCTGGGAACTCCCGGGGAGCTGTTTTTT. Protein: CASPQGVLGTPGELFF.

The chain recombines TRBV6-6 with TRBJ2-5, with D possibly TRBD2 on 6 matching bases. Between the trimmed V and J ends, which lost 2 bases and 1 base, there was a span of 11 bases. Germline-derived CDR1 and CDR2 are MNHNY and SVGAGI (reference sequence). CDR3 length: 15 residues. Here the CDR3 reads CASSYGSGLQETQYF. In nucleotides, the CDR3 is TGTGCCAGCAGTTACGGGTCGGGACTCCAAGAGACCCAGTACTTC.

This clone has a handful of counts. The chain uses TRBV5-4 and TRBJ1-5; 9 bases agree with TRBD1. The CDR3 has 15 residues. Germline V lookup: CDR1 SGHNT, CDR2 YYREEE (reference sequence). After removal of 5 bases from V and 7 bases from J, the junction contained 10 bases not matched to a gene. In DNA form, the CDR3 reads TGTGCCAGCAGTACAGGGGGCGACACGGAGCAGCCCCAGCATTTT. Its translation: CASSTGGDTEQPQHF.

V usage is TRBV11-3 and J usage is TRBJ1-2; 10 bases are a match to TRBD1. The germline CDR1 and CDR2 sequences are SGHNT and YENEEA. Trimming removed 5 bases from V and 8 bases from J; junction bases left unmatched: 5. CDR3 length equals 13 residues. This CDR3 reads CASSKTGGNGYTF. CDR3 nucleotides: TGTGCCAGCAGCAAGACAGGGGGCAACGGCTACACCTTC.

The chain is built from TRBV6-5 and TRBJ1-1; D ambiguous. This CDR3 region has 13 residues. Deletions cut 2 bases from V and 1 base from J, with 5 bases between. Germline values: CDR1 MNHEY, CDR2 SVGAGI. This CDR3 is CASSYMANTEAFF. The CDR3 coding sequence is TGTGCCAGCAGTTACATGGCGAACACTGAAGCTTTCTTT.

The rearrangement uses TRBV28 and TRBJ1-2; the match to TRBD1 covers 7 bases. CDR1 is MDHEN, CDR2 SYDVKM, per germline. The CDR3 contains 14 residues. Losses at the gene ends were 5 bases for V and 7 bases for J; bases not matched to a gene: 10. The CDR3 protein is CASSPRGPPAGYTF. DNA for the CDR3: TGTGCCAGCAGTCCGAGGGGGCCCCCGGCTGGCTACACCTTC.

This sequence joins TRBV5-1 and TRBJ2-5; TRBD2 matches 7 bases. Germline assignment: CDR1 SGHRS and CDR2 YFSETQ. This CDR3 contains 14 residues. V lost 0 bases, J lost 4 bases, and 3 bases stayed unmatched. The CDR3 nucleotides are TGCGCCAGCAGCTTGGAGGGAGGGCTAGAGACCCAGTACTTC. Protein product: CASSLEGGLETQYF.

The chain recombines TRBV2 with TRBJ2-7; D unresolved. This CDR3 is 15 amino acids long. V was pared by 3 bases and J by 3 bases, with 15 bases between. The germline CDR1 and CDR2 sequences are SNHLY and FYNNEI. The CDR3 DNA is TGTGCCAGCAGTGATAGGTTCAGACTGAACTACGAGCAGTACTTC. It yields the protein CASSDRFRLNYEQYF.

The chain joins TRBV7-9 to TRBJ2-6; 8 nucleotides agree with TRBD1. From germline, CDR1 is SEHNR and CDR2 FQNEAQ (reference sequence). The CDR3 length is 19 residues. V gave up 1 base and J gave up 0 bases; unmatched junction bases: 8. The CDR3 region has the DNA TGTGCCAGCAGCTTAGTTCAAGACAGGGGCCCCTCTGGGGCCAACGTCCTGACTTTC. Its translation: CASSLVQDRGPSGANVLTF.

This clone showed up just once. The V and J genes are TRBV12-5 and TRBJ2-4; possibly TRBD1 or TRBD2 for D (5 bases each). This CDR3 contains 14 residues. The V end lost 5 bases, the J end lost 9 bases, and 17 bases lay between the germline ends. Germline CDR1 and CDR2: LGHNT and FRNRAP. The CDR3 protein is CASGASGTPSIQYF. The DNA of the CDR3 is TGTGCTAGTGGTGCCTCCGGGACCCCCAGCATTCAGTACTTC.

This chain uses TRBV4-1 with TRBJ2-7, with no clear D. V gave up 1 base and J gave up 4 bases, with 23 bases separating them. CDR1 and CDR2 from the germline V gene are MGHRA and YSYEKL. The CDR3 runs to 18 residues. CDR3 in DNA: TGCGCCAGCAGCCAAGGCCCCCTCTCTGCTGTTTGGGAATACGAGCAGTACTTC. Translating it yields CASSQGPLSAVWEYEQYF.